The next 9 T cell receptor beta chains were all read from a single sample in a study of blood T cells in healthy people across ages. Primers used in a second PCR of about 6 to 12 cycles were a sample-barcoded 5' primer and a J-beta primer mix. TCRdb recomputed calls from the 5' RACE reads with MiXCR, one row per CDR3 protein. This table holds about 570,000 distinct CDR3 sequences, 25% to 30% found once. Sequenced sample: blood. These receptors were obtained from a woman in her 70s in good health.

The chain carries TRBV7-2 and TRBJ1-2; 7 bases are shared with TRBD1. The CDR3 is made up of 13 amino acids. The V gene end was trimmed by 3 bases and the J gene end by 6 bases; junction bases not matched to a gene: 4. Germline CDR1 reads SGHTA; CDR2 reads FQGNSA. The CDR3 DNA sequence: TGTGCCAGCAGCTTCACAGGGGAGGATGGCTACACCTTC. This sequence encodes CASSFTGEDGYTF.

V gene TRBV20-1 combines with J gene TRBJ2-2; 9 bases map to TRBD1. Germline loops: CDR1 DFQATT, CDR2 SNEGSKA (reference sequence). J lost 6 bases, V lost 6 bases, and 8 bases had no gene match. This CDR3 comprises 14 residues. CDR3 DNA sequence: TGCAGTGCCCTGGACAGGGGTGGGCCCGGGGAGCTGTTTTTT. As protein: CSALDRGGPGELFF.

This clonotype was seen a few times. This chain joins TRBV29-1 and TRBJ2-6, with 7 bases aligning to TRBD1. Germline CDR1 and CDR2: SQVTM and ANQGSEA. The CDR3 contains 14 residues. With V trimmed by 4 bases and J by 2 bases, 2 bases remained unmatched. The CDR3 protein is CSVGDRAGANVLTF. The CDR3 DNA is TGCAGCGTTGGAGACAGGGCTGGGGCCAACGTCCTGACTTTC.

The chain joins TRBV10-3 to TRBJ2-3, with a tentative D call TRBD2 (6 bases). Germline lookup yields CDR1 ENHRY and CDR2 SYGVKD. V lost 4 bases and J lost 4, with 12 bases in between. The CDR3 runs to 14 residues. The CDR3 here is CAISAGGDADTQYF. The CDR3 region has the DNA TGTGCCATCAGTGCGGGCGGGGACGCAGATACGCAGTATTTT.

Only a few counts were recorded for this clonotype. A much bigger clone sits one base away, suggesting this may be a read error. It is likely a read error, because the conserved phenylalanine at the end of the CDR3 is missing. The chain carries TRBV7-8 and TRBJ1-4, with 9 positions matching TRBD1. This CDR3 is 17 amino acids long. V lost 3 bases to trimming and J lost 5 bases; unmatched junction nucleotides: 10. Germline CDR1 reads SGHVS; CDR2 reads FQNEAQ. The DNA for the CDR3 is TGTGCCAGCAGCTTGGCTAGATTGGACAGGGGAAATGAAAAACTGTTTTCT. This translates into CASSLARLDRGNEKLFS.

The V gene is TRBV4-3, the J gene TRBJ2-2; 9 bases agree with TRBD1. Trimming cost V 4 bases and J 0 bases; bases outside gene matches: 6. Germline V lookup: CDR1 LGHNA, CDR2 YSLEER. This CDR3 has 17 amino acids. CDR3 bases: TGCGCCAGCAGCCGAGAACAGGGGGCCGCGAACACCGGGGAGCTGTTTTTT. Encoded protein: CASSREQGAANTGELFF.

A few counts support this clonotype. This sequence joins TRBV5-6 and TRBJ2-1, with D perhaps matching TRBD2 (7 bases). V shed 5 bases and J shed 0 bases, with 15 bases lying between them. CDR3 length: 16 amino acids. CDR1 and CDR2 from the germline V gene are SGHDT and YYEEEE. This chain's CDR3 is CASSPLGGLSYNEQFF. The CDR3 DNA reads as TGTGCCAGCAGTCCCTTGGGGGGGCTCTCCTACAATGAGCAGTTCTTC. Using reference TRBV5-6 and TRBJ2-1 for the parts outside the CDR3, the full variable domain is DAGVTQSPTHLIKTRGQQVTLRCSPKSGHDTVSWYQQALGQGPQFIFQYYEEEERQRGNFPDRFSGHQFPNYSSELNVNALLLGDSALYLCASSPLGGLSYNEQFFGPGTRLTVL.

There are a few counts of this clonotype. The rearrangement links TRBV7-2 to TRBJ2-7; 11 bases map to TRBD2. V shed 1 base, J shed 4 bases, and the junction held 3 bases outside the gene matches. The germline V gene encodes CDR1 SGHTA and CDR2 FQGNSA. CDR3 length: 15 amino acids. The CDR3 here is CASSLEASGGYEQYF. In DNA form, the CDR3 reads TGTGCCAGCAGCTTAGAGGCTAGCGGGGGGTACGAGCAGTACTTC.

The rearrangement joins TRBV5-1 to TRBJ1-1, with 8 bases fitting TRBD1. V lost 3 bases, J lost 1 base, and 5 bases stayed unmatched. The length of the CDR3 is 15 residues. CDR1 is SGHRS, CDR2 YFSETQ, per germline. CDR3 DNA: TGCGCCAGCAGCTCGATTGGACAGGGGAACACTGAAGCTTTCTTT. Its translation: CASSSIGQGNTEAFF.